The rows below give T cell receptor beta chains drawn from one sample of a study of T cell changes during pregnancy in multiple sclerosis. Assay used: immunoSEQ multiplex PCR; TCRdb lists only in-frame clones, some missing. The table records some 30,000 clones, 70% to 90% of them present only once. The specimen comprised CD8+ T cells from peripheral blood mononuclear cells, sampled before pregnancy. The receptors stem from a female donor with multiple sclerosis, enrolled in a pregnancy study. Each CDR3 is given with its conserved first and last residue. The order of the fields is V gene, J gene, clone size, D gene, CDR3 protein, CDR3 DNA. The D gene is left open where the match is weak. Expanded clones get a size class; other rows say once, few or many, or leave the size out.

TRBV13	TRBJ2-7	.	TRBD2	CASSYSGGLAYEQYF	TGTGCCAGCAGCTACAGCGGGGGCCTAGCCTACGAGCAGTACTTC
TRBV13	TRBJ2-7	.	.	CASSPASGSYEQYF	TGTGCCAGCAGCCCGGCCTCAGGCTCCTACGAGCAGTACTTC
TRBV4-3	TRBJ2-5	.	TRBD1	CASSPVIETGGVETQYF	TGCGCCAGCAGCCCCGTAATCGAGACAGGGGGCGTAGAGACCCAGTACTTC
TRBV27	TRBJ1-2	.	TRBD1	CASSMTGDGYTF	TGTGCCAGCAGTATGACAGGGGATGGCTACACCTTC
TRBV28	TRBJ1-6	few	.	CASSLQALRSYNSPLHF	TGTGCCAGCAGTTTACAGGCCCTACGCTCCTATAATTCACCCCTCCACTTT
TRBV25-1	TRBJ1-1	.	.	CATSQGTNTEAFF	TGTGCCACCTCCCAGGGGACGAACACTGAAGCTTTCTTT
TRBV6-5	TRBJ2-7	.	.	CASSYSWGPYEQYF	TGTGCCAGCAGTTACTCGTGGGGCCCTTACGAGCAGTACTTC
TRBV27	TRBJ2-5	.	.	CASSATDLWETQYF	TGTGCCAGCAGTGCGACAGACCTCTGGGAGACCCAGTACTTC
TRBV14	TRBJ2-3	.	.	CASSYSIHTQYF	TGTGCCAGCAGCTATAGCATCCATACGCAGTATTTT
TRBV6-5	TRBJ1-6	.	TRBD1	CASRTTGLPLHF	TGTGCCAGCAGAACGACAGGGCTCCCCCTCCACTTT
TRBV9	TRBJ1-2	.	TRBD1	CASSAEGAGYTF	TGTGCCAGCAGCGCGGAGGGGGCGGGCTACACCTTC
TRBV27	TRBJ1-1	once	.	CASVPVGWGGTEAFF	TGTGCCAGCGTCCCCGTTGGATGGGGGGGCACTGAAGCTTTCTTT
TRBV9	TRBJ1-4	.	.	CASSAGNAGEKLFF	TGTGCCAGCAGCGCCGGGAATGCGGGTGAAAAACTGTTTTTT
TRBV27	TRBJ2-3	.	.	CASSPRSSGTDTQYF	TGTGCCAGCAGTCCAAGGTCCAGCGGCACAGATACGCAGTATTTT
TRBV6-5	TRBJ1-2	.	.	CASSYLPGNYGYTF	TGTGCCAGCAGTTACCTTCCGGGGAACTATGGCTACACCTTC
TRBV19	TRBJ1-5	.	.	CASSIVPGNQPQHF	TGTGCCAGTAGTATAGTGCCAGGCAATCAGCCCCAGCATTTT
TRBV27	TRBJ1-1	.	.	CASSPWAAKGVNTEAFF	TGTGCCAGCAGTCCTTGGGCAGCCAAAGGTGTGAACACTGAAGCTTTCTTT
TRBV4-1	TRBJ2-7	.	TRBD1	CASSPRTRDRGHEQYF	TGCGCCAGCAGCCCCCGAACTCGGGACAGGGGCCACGAGCAGTACTTC
TRBV4-3	TRBJ1-1	.	.	CASSQGGENTEAFF	TGCGCCAGCAGCCAAGGGGGGGAGAACACTGAAGCTTTCTTT
TRBV5-1	TRBJ2-7	.	TRBD2	CASSPKRWLAGNEEQYF	TGCGCCAGCAGCCCCAAACGTTGGCTAGCGGGGAACGAGGAGCAGTACTTC
TRBV6-1	TRBJ1-1	.	.	CAAGWEGTEAFF	TGTGCCGCGGGCTGGGAGGGAACTGAAGCTTTCTTT
TRBV6-1	TRBJ2-1	.	.	CASSPDTHNEQFF	TGTGCCAGCAGCCCCGACACGCACAATGAGCAGTTCTTC
TRBV6-4	TRBJ1-5	few	.	CASSERDNQPQHF	TGTGCCAGCAGTGAGAGGGACAATCAGCCCCAGCATTTT
TRBV18	TRBJ2-3	once	.	CASSPPLTRGIDTQYF	TGTGCCAGCTCACCACCGCTGACTAGGGGTATCGATACGCAGTATTTT
TRBV6-1	TRBJ2-3	.	.	CASTERRPITDTQYF	TGTGCCAGCACCGAGCGGCGGCCTATCACAGATACGCAGTATTTT
TRBV9	TRBJ2-7	.	TRBD1	CASSVQDRAYEQYF	TGTGCCAGCAGCGTTCAGGACAGGGCCTACGAGCAGTACTTC
TRBV30	TRBJ1-1	few	.	CAWSVGTEAFF	TGTGCCTGGAGTGTAGGGACAGAAGCTTTCTTT
TRBV9	TRBJ1-6	.	TRBD1	CASSVGSGTELSPLHF	TGTGCCAGCAGCGTAGGATCCGGGACAGAGCTTTCACCCCTCCACTTT
TRBV7-9	TRBJ2-1	.	.	CASSAPRSNEQFF	TGTGCCAGCTCCGCTCCCCGGAGTAATGAGCAGTTCTTC
TRBV5-1	TRBJ1-1	.	.	CASSFGGRNTEAFF	TGCGCCAGCAGCTTCGGGGGAAGGAACACTGAAGCTTTCTTT
TRBV4-2	TRBJ2-7	.	.	CASSQVSFGYEQYF	TGTGCCAGCAGCCAAGTATCGTTCGGCTACGAGCAGTACTTC
TRBV19	TRBJ2-7	.	.	CASSGRELGYEQYF	TGTGCCAGTAGTGGCCGGGAATTGGGCTACGAGCAGTACTTC
TRBV4-1	TRBJ1-2	.	.	CASSPYFDRGYTF	TGCGCCAGCAGCCCTTACTTCGATCGGGGCTACACCTTC
TRBV30	TRBJ1-6	once	.	CAWSVRGGYYNSPLHF	TGTGCCTGGAGTGTACGGGGGGGGTACTATAATTCACCCCTCCACTTT
TRBV5-4	TRBJ2-2	.	TRBD1	CAVPGQGATGELFF	TGTGCCGTACCGGGACAGGGTGCCACCGGGGAGCTGTTTTTT
TRBV5-6	TRBJ1-4	.	TRBD1	CASSPAGTGDEKLFF	TGTGCCAGCAGTCCCGCCGGGACAGGGGATGAAAAACTGTTTTTT
TRBV9	TRBJ2-3	.	.	CASSVEDSLDTQYF	TGTGCCAGCAGCGTAGAGGACTCCTTGGATACGCAGTATTTT
TRBV7-9	TRBJ1-2	.	TRBD1	CASSPPGQWLGNYGYTF	TGTGCCAGCAGCCCTCCGGGACAGTGGTTGGGAAACTATGGCTACACCTTC
TRBV6-1	TRBJ2-1	.	.	CASTDSAGYNEQFF	TGTGCCAGCACCGACAGCGCTGGTTACAATGAGCAGTTCTTC
TRBV19	TRBJ1-4	once	.	CASLGAVAVANEKLFF	TGTGCCAGCCTGGGGGCGGTGGCGGTCGCTAATGAAAAACTGTTTTTT
TRBV11-3	TRBJ1-1	few	TRBD1	CASSLVTTGALNTEAFF	TGTGCCAGCAGCTTAGTTACGACAGGGGCACTGAACACTGAAGCTTTCTTT
TRBV5-6	TRBJ1-2	once	.	CASSLQGYQGYTF	TGTGCCAGCAGCCTGCAGGGGTATCAAGGCTACACCTTC
TRBV5-1	TRBJ1-1	.	TRBD1	CASSYALWGQGGTETEAFF	TGCGCCAGCAGCTATGCATTGTGGGGACAGGGGGGGACGGAGACTGAAGCTTTCTTT
TRBV7-6	TRBJ1-2	few	.	CASSSTGRGYTF	TGTGCCAGCAGCTCGACGGGGAGGGGCTACACCTTC
TRBV7-2	TRBJ1-4	.	.	CASSLNPTRGGKLFF	TGTGCCAGCAGCTTAAATCCGACAAGGGGTGGAAAACTGTTTTTT